This is a list of T cell receptor beta chains from one sample in a study of T cell responses to AZD1222 COVID-19 vaccine. Clones were sequenced by immunoSEQ multiplex PCR, and TCRdb holds only the in-frame ones, with some missing. In the table there are about 140,000 clones, about 93% of which are singletons. Sample: peripheral blood, taken on day 0 of AZD1222 vaccination. These receptors all stem from an adult in good health. Each CDR3 is given with its conserved first and last residue. A D gene is named only where the DNA matches it firmly. Clone size is not always given. Where it is, it says once, few, many or a class for expanded clones.

v_gene	j_gene	abundance	d_gene	CDR3nt	CDR3aa
TRBV4-1	TRBJ1-4	.	.	TGCGCCAGCAGCCAAGACAGGGTTAATGAAAAACTGTTTTTT	CASSQDRVNEKLFF
TRBV4-1	TRBJ1-6	.	TRBD1	TGCGCCAGCAGCCCACCGACAGGGTGGAATTCACCCCTCCACTTT	CASSPPTGWNSPLHF
TRBV11-1	TRBJ1-1	.	.	TGTGCCAGCAGCCCGACAGAGAACACTGAAGCTTTCTTT	CASSPTENTEAFF
TRBV11-3	TRBJ1-1	.	TRBD1	TGTGCCAGCAGGGTACAGGGGGGTATTACTGAAGCTTTCTTT	CASRVQGGITEAFF
TRBV5-5	TRBJ1-1	.	TRBD1	TGTGCCAGCAGCTTGACAGGGGGCACGAACACTGAAGCTTTCTTT	CASSLTGGTNTEAFF
TRBV18	TRBJ1-1	.	.	TGTGCCAGCTCACCAGGGGGGGGCGTGAACACTGAAGCTTTCTTT	CASSPGGGVNTEAFF
TRBV10-3	TRBJ1-5	.	.	TGTGCCATCACTGGGCGGGCGAATCAGCCCCAGCATTTT	CAITGRANQPQHF
TRBV30	TRBJ1-1	.	.	TGTGCCTGGAGTGTGCAGGGGAACACTGAAGCTTTCTTT	CAWSVQGNTEAFF
TRBV5-6	TRBJ2-7	.	.	TGTGCCAGCAGCTTAGACGGAGTTGTCGACGAGCAGTACTTC	CASSLDGVVDEQYF
TRBV25-1	TRBJ1-1	.	.	TGTGCCACCCCCCCCAGGACTTCCATGAACACTGAAGCTTTCTTT	CATPPRTSMNTEAFF
TRBV11-2	TRBJ1-4	.	.	TGTGCCAGCAGCTTATCGGCAGGGGTCGGGAATGAAAAACTGTTTTTT	CASSLSAGVGNEKLFF
TRBV28	TRBJ1-1	.	.	TGTGCCAGCAGCTCTTCGGTCCTCCGGGGGACTGAAGCTTTCTTT	CASSSSVLRGTEAFF
TRBV7-9	TRBJ2-7	.	.	TGTGCCAGCAGCTTGGGGCGCACCACCCCGCAGTACTTC	CASSLGRTTPQYF
TRBV7-6	TRBJ1-1	.	.	TGTGCCAGCAGCGAGCAGGCCATGAACACTGAAGCTTTCTTT	CASSEQAMNTEAFF
TRBV11-2	TRBJ1-3	.	TRBD1	TGTGCCAGCAGCTTAGACGGGACAGCTGGAAACACCATATATTTT	CASSLDGTAGNTIYF
TRBV4-2	TRBJ2-7	once	.	TGTGCCAGCAGCCAAGATCGGGGCTCCTACGAGCAGTACTTC	CASSQDRGSYEQYF
TRBV12-3/TRBV12-4	TRBJ1-1	few	.	TGTGCCAGCAGTTTAGCTGAAGGCACTGAAGCTTTCTTT	CASSLAEGTEAFF
TRBV5-1	TRBJ2-1	.	.	TGCGCCAGCAGCTGGGACCTCTACCGGACCGACAATGAGCAGTTCTTC	CASSWDLYRTDNEQFF
TRBV30	TRBJ1-2	.	.	TGTGCCTGGAGTGCTAAGCGGCTCTATGGCTACACCTTC	CAWSAKRLYGYTF
TRBV13	TRBJ2-3	.	.	TGTGCCAGCAGCTTGGTGGGGACAGATACGCAGTATTTT	CASSLVGTDTQYF
TRBV27	TRBJ2-7	.	TRBD1	TGTGCCAGCAGTTGGGGGACAGGATTTTACGAGCAGTACTTC	CASSWGTGFYEQYF
TRBV14	TRBJ1-6	.	.	TGTGCCAGCAGCCTAGCAGGGACACCCCTCCACTTT	CASSLAGTPLHF